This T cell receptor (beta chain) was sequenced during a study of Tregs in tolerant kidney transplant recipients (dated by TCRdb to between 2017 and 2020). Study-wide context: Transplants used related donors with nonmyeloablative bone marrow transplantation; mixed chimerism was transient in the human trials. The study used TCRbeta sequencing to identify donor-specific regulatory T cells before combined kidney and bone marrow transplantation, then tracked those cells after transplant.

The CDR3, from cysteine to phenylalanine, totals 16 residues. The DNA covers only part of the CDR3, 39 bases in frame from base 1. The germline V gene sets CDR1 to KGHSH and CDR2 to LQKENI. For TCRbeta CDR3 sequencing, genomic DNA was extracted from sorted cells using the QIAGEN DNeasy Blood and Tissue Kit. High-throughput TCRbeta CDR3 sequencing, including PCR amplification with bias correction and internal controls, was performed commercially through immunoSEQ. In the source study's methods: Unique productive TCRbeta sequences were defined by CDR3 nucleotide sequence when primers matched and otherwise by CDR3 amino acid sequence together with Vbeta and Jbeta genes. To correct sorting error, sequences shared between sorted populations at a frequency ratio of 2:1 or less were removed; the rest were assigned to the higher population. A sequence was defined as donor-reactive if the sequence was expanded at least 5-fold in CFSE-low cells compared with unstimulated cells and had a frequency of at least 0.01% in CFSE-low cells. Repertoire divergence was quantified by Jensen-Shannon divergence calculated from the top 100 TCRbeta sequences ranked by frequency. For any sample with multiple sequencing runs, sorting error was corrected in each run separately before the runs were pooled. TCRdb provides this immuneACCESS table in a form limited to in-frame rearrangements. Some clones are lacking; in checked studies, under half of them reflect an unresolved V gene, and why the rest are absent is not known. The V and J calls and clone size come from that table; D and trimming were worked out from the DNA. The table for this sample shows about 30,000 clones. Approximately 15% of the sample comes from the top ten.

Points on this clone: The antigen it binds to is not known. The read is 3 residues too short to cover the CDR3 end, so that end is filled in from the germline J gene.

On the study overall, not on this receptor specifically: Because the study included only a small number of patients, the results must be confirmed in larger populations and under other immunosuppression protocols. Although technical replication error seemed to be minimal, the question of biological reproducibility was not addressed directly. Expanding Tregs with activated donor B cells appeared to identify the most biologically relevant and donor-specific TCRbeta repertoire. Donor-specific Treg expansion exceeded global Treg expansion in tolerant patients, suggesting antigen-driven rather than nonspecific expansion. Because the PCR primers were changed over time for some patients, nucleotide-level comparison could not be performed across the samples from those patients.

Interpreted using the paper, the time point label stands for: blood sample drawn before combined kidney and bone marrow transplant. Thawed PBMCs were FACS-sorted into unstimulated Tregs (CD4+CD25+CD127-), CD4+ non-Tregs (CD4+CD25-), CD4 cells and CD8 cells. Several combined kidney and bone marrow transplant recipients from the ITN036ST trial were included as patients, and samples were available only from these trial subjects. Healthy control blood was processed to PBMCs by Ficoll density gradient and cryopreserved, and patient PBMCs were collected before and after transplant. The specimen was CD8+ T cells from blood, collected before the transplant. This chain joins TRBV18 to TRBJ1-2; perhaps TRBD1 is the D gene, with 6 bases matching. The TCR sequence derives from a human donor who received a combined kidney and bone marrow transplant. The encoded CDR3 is CASSPPPGGQPLGYTF. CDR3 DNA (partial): TGTGCCAGCTCACCGCCGCCGGGGGGCCAGCCCCTGGGC.